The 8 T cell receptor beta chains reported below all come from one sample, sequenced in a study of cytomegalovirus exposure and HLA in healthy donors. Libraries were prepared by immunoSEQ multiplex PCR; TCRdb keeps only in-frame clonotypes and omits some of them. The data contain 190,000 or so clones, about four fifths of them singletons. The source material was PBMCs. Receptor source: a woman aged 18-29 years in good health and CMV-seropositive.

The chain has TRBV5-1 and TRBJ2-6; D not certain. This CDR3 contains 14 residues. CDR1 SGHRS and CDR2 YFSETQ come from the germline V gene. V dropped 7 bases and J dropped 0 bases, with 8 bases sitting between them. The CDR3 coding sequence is TGCGCCAGCCACCCCGGCTCTGGGGCCAACGTCCTGACTTTC. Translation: CASHPGSGANVLTF.

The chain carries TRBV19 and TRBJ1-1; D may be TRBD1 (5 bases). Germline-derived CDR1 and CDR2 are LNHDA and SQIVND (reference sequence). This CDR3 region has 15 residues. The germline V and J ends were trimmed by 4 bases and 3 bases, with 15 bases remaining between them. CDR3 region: CASSRTHQGDTEAFF. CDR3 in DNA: TGTGCCAGTAGTAGGACCCATCAGGGCGACACTGAAGCTTTCTTT.

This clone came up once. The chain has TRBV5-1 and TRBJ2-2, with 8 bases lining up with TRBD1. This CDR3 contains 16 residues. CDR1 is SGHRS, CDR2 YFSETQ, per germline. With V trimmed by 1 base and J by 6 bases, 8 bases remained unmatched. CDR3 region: CASSLYDRGGAGELFF. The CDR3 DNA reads TGCGCCAGCAGCTTGTACGACAGGGGAGGTGCCGGGGAGCTGTTTTTT. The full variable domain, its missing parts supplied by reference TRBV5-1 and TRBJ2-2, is KAGVTQTPRYLIKTRGQQVTLSCSPISGHRSVSWYQQTPGQGLQFLFEYFSETQRNKGNFPGRFSGRQFSNSRSEMNVSTLELGDSALYLCASSLYDRGGAGELFFGEGSRLTVL.

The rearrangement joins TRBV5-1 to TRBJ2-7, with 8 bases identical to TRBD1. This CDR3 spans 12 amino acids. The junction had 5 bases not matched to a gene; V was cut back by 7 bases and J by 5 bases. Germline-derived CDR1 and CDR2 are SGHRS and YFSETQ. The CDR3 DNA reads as TGCGCCAGCGGACAGGGTCAGGACGAGCAGTACTTC. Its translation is CASGQGQDEQYF.

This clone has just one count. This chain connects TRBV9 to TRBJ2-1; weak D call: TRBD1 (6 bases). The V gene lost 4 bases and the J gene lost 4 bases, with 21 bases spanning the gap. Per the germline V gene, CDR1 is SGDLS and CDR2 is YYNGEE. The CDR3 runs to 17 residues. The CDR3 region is CASSHGGQGTGYNEQFF. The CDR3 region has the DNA TGTGCCAGCAGCCATGGGGGCCAGGGGACGGGATACAATGAGCAGTTCTTC.

The CDR3 bases are TGTGCCAGCAGCCCAGCGGACGGATCCTACGAGCAGTACTTC. Translation: CASSPADGSYEQYF. The rearrangement links TRBV4-2 to TRBJ2-7, with D maybe TRBD2 (5 bases). With 4 bases removed from V and 1 base from J, the gap between germline ends came to 11 bases. Germline V gene sequence: CDR1 LGHNA, CDR2 YNFKEQ. There are 14 residues in the CDR3.

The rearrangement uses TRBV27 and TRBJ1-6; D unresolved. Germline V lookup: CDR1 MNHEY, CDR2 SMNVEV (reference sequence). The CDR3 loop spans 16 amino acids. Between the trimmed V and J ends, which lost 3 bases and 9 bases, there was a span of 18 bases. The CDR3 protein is CASSFSPRGSGSPLHF. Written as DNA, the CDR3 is TGTGCCAGCAGTTTTTCCCCCAGAGGGTCGGGTTCACCCCTCCACTTT.

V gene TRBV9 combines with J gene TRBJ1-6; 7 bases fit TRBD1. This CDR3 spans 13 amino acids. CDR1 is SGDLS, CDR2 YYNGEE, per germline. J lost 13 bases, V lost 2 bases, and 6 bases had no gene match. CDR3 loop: CASSVGTVNPLHF. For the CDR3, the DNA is TGTGCCAGCAGCGTGGGGACAGTGAACCCCCTCCACTTT.